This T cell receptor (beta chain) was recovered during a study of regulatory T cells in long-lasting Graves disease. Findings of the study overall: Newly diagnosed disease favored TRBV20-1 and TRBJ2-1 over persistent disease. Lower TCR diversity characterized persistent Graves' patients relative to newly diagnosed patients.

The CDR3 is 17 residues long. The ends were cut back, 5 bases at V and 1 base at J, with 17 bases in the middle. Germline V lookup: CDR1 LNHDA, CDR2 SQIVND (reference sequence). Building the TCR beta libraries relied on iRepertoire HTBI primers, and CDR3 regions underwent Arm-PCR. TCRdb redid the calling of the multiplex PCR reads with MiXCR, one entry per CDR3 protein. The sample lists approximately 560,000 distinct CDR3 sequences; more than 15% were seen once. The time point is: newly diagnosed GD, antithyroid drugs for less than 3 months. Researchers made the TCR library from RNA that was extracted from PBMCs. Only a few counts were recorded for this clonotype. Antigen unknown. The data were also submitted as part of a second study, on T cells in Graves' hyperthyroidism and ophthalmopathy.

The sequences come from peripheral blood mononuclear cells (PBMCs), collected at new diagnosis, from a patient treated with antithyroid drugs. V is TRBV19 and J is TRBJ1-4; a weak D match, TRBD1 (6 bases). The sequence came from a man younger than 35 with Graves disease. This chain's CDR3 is CASSRTQKQGTNEKLFF. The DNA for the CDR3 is TGTGCCAGTAGTCGGACACAGAAACAGGGAACTAATGAAAAACTGTTTTTT.